What follows describes a single T cell receptor beta chain. In the study's own analysis: Amplification of reference gene primers was used by the study to estimate nucleated cell counts. Here immunoSEQ multiplex PCR was the method, and the copy in TCRdb shows in-frame clones only, minus some. V, J and clone size reflect that table, while D and trimming were determined from the DNA. The table shows tens of thousands of clones, with over 70% occurring only once. This sample stems from a study of blood T cell repertoires in COVID-19. Turning to the study itself: Donors in the United States, Italy and Spain gave samples during acute or convalescent COVID-19.

This clonotype was obtained from an older man with acute or convalescent COVID-19. Sequenced material: peripheral blood.

CDR3 residues: CASSLVLAGVRSYEQYF. The CDR3, as DNA: TGTGCCAGCAGCTTAGTACTAGCGGGAGTTAGGTCCTACGAGCAGTACTTC. J is TRBJ2-7 and V is TRBV7-4, with TRBD2 matching over 11 bases. This CDR3 is built from 17 residues. Trimming took 1 base from V and 1 from J; bases not matched to a gene: 6. The germline gives CDR1 SGHVT, CDR2 SQSDAQ.